This T cell receptor (beta chain) was found in a study of control samples from healthy donors and cancer patients. This table comes from immunoSEQ multiplex PCR, and its TCRdb copy is limited to in-frame clones, with some not included. The repertoire holds about 99,000 clones, with around 89% as singletons. This receptor was taken from a man aged 60 to 69 with lung cancer. Sequenced: PBMCs.

The CDR3 bases are TGTGCCAGCAGTCCCAGGACAGGGCGCCAAGAGACCCAGTACTTC. Translation: CASSPRTGRQETQYF. This rearrangement joins TRBV7-9 to TRBJ2-5; 8 bases are shared with TRBD1. J was trimmed by 1 base and V by 6 bases; bases with no gene match: 7. The germline V gene has CDR1 SEHNR and CDR2 FQNEAQ (reference sequence). The CDR3 length is 15 residues.